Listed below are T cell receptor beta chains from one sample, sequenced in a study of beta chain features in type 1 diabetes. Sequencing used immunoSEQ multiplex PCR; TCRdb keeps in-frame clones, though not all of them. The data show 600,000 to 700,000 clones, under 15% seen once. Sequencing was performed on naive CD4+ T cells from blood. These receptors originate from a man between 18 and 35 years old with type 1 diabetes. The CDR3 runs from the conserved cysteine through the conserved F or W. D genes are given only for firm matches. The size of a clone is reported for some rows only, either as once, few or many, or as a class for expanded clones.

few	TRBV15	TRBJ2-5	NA	TGTGCCACCAGCGGCGCCTCCTCCGACAAGGGGGTCCGACAGACCCAGTACTTC	CATSGASSDKGVRQTQYF
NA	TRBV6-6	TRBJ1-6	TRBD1	TGTGCCAGCAGCGACAGGGTTGGTAATTCACCCCTCCACTTT	CASSDRVGNSPLHF
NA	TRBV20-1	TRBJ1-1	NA	TGCAGTGCTAGGAGGGACGGTGAAGCTTTCTTT	CSARRDGEAFF
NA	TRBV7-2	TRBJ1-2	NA	TGTGCCAGCAGCCCCGGGGGGGCAGGGATGAACTATGGCTACACCTTC	CASSPGGAGMNYGYTF
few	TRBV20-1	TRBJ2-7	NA	TGCCTAGAACATGAGTACGAGCAGTACTTC	CLEHEYEQYF
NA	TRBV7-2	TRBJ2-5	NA	TGTGCCAGCAGCTTAGCGGGGGAACGGCAAGAGACCCAGTACTTC	CASSLAGERQETQYF
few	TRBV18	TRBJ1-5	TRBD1	TGTGCCAGCTCGCCGGGACAGGGTTCTAGCAATCAGCCCCAGCATTTT	CASSPGQGSSNQPQHF
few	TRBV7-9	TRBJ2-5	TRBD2	TGTGCCAGCAGCTTGGCTAGCGGGGGGATGAAGACCCAGTACTTC	CASSLASGGMKTQYF
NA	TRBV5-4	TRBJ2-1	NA	TGTGCCAGCAGCTTGGTGGGGAGCTCCTACAATGAGCAGTTCTTC	CASSLVGSSYNEQFF
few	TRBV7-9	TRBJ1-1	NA	TGTGCCAGCAGCCAGGCCTCTTTGAACACTGAAGCTTTCTTT	CASSQASLNTEAFF
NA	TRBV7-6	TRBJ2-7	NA	TGTGCCAGCAGCCCCCCTGTGGGCGAGCAGTACTTC	CASSPPVGEQYF
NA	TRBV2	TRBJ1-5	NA	TGTGCCACCGGGACGGACTCCTACCAGCCCCAGCATTTT	CATGTDSYQPQHF
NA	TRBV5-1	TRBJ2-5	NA	TGCGCCAGCAGCTTGAGTGGGGCCCGGTTGGAAGAGACCCAGTACTTC	CASSLSGARLEETQYF
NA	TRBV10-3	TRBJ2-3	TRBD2	TGTGCCATCACCGGACTAGCGGGGGGCTCCACAGATACGCAGTATTTT	CAITGLAGGSTDTQYF
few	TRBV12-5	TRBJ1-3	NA	TGTGCTAGTGGATCGCTCGGGGACACCATATATTTT	CASGSLGDTIYF
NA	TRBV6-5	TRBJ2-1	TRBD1	TGTGCCAGCAGAAGGGACAGGGTAACCTACAATGAGCAGTTCTTC	CASRRDRVTYNEQFF
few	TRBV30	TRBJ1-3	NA	TGTGCCTGGAGTAACGGGATCTCTGGAAACACCATATATTTT	CAWSNGISGNTIYF
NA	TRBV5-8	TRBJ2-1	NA	TGTGCCAGCAGCTTGGGTCGGACGGAATACAATGAGCAGTTCTTC	CASSLGRTEYNEQFF
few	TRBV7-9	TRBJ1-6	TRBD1	TGTGCCAGCAGCTTAGGGGACAGGGCGGCCTCACCCCTCCACTTT	CASSLGDRAASPLHF
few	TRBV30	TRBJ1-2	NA	TGTGCCTGGAGGGAACAGGCCCTCTATGGCTACACCTTC	CAWREQALYGYTF
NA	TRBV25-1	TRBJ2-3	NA	TGTGCCAGCAGTGAAATAAGGAGTGGGACAGATACGCAGTATTTT	CASSEIRSGTDTQYF
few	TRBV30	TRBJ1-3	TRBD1	TGTGCCCGAAGACAGGGGGCCTTTGGAAACACCATATATTTT	CARRQGAFGNTIYF
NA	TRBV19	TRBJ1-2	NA	TGTGCCAGTAGTATCCAAGCCCAGTTCGAATATGGCTACACCTTC	CASSIQAQFEYGYTF
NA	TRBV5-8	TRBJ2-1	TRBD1	TGTGCCTCACAGGTGGCAGGGGGTGCGGCTGAGCAGTTCTTC	CASQVAGGAAEQFF